This is a list of T cell receptor beta chains from one sample in a study of spatial heterogeneity in lung cancer. TCRdb re-called the 5' RACE reads through MiXCR, storing one row per CDR3 protein. The sample includes some 41,000 distinct CDR3 sequences, approximately 6.8% of them seen just once. The sequences come from PBMCs, collected at surgery. The receptors were gathered from a female donor with early-stage non-small cell lung cancer. The conserved cysteine and the conserved F or W are not part of the CDR3 here. A clone size is listed for some rows: how often the clone was seen (once, few, many), or a class if it is expanded.

TRBV24-1,NA,TRBJ2-1,14,ATSESGQYRGDEQF
TRBV7-9,few,TRBJ1-4,13,AISTRTATNEKLF
TRBV4-1,many,TRBJ1-1,14,ASSQGTGGAGFGAF
TRBV29-1,many,TRBJ2-1,11,SVAGQGVNEQF
TRBV6-2/TRBV6-3,NA,TRBJ1-1,12,ASSPRRGNTEAF
TRBV4-1,few,TRBJ1-4,14,ASSQDPTGGVEKLF
TRBV24-1,many,TRBJ2-1,15,ATSDLPRGGLLNEQF
TRBV5-1,many,TRBJ1-5,12,ASSSGPNNQPQH
TRBV5-1,many,TRBJ2-7,12,ASSGTDVSYEQY
TRBV27,many,TRBJ2-7,13,ASSLTWAHLYEQY
TRBV19,few,TRBJ2-7,14,ASSIGQTLISKEQY
TRBV4-1,few,TRBJ1-2,12,ASSQVRALYGYT
TRBV30,NA,TRBJ1-5,11,AWSRTSNQPQH
TRBV2,NA,TRBJ1-1,14,ASSERSGAPGPEAF
TRBV19,many,TRBJ1-5,12,ASSRPGDNQPQH
TRBV25-1,many,TRBJ1-1,10,ASRPGETEAF
TRBV7-9,few,TRBJ2-7,10,ASSSRPYEQY
TRBV5-1,many,TRBJ1-5,11,ASSLAPDQPQH
TRBV6-5,NA,TRBJ1-4,13,ASRPGTGAVGKLF
TRBV5-1,NA,TRBJ1-1,12,ASSLRTEDTEAF
TRBV20-1,many,TRBJ1-2,13,SAPGQGPRDYGYT
TRBV4-1,many,TRBJ2-1,14,ASSHPGTGFANEQF
TRBV5-1,many,TRBJ1-1,12,ASSFKGENTEAF
TRBV18,many,TRBJ1-2,11,ASSPDQLYGYT
TRBV12-3/TRBV12-4,many,TRBJ2-6,15,ASSGGMVFSGANVLT
TRBV29-1,NA,TRBJ2-7,10,SVRVGSYEQY
TRBV5-8,few,TRBJ1-1,10,ASSFGSPEAF
TRBV6-2/TRBV6-3,few,TRBJ2-3,10,ASTKRTDTQY
TRBV9,many,TRBJ1-1,12,ASSVNPRRTEAF
TRBV6-2/TRBV6-3,NA,TRBJ2-7,9,ASRDNYEQY
TRBV20-1,many,TRBJ2-3,12,SARDDGGSRSQY
TRBV12-3/TRBV12-4,few,TRBJ1-3,10,ASSSLLHTIY
TRBV7-2,NA,TRBJ2-2,13,ASSPRTSGAGELF
TRBV2,many,TRBJ2-1,11,ASSRARRYEQF
TRBV7-9,many,TRBJ1-6,9,ASSLNSPLH
TRBV6-4,many,TRBJ2-5,13,ASSRQRGGQETQY
TRBV14,NA,TRBJ2-5,13,ASSQGLAGPETQY
TRBV9,many,TRBJ1-3,14,ASSVEIMPSGNTIY
TRBV12-3/TRBV12-4,few,TRBJ1-2,12,ASSLILPQKGYT
TRBV12-3/TRBV12-4,many,TRBJ2-3,14,ASRLAGGGFDDTQY
TRBV10-3,many,TRBJ1-2,11,AISQGVNYGYT
TRBV13,NA,TRBJ1-5,11,ASSMDRDQPQH
TRBV19,NA,TRBJ2-2,12,ASKGQGNTGELF
TRBV11-2,few,TRBJ1-2,14,ASSLPLEFRDHGYT
TRBV28,medium-sized,TRBJ1-6,14,ASSLSEISYNSPLH
TRBV7-9,few,TRBJ2-3,12,ASSLGGDPDTQY
TRBV7-9,many,TRBJ1-6,13,ASISSQGSDPPLH
TRBV3-1,many,TRBJ2-6,14,ASSQAERIGANVLT
TRBV2,many,TRBJ2-6,13,ASRGGTSGANVLT
TRBV7-2,many,TRBJ1-2,10,ASSRDKGGYT
TRBV28,many,TRBJ2-4,13,ASSQTDLAKNIQY
TRBV28,many,TRBJ1-6,13,ASTRSLSYNSPLH